A selection of T cell receptor beta chains follows, all from one sample in a study of PD-1 blockade in classical Hodgkin lymphoma. The table came from immunoSEQ multiplex PCR; TCRdb's copy has only in-frame clones and leaves some out. The sample contains about 41,000 clones, over 60% of which appear only once. This material consisted of peripheral blood mononuclear cells (PBMCs), taken at baseline. These receptors were taken from a human donor with classical Hodgkin lymphoma. Both conserved end residues are part of each CDR3. D genes are given only for firm matches. A clone size is listed for some rows: how often the clone was seen (once, few, many), or a class if it is expanded.

>NA|TRBJ2-3|TRBV5-6|NA
CASSPDLGTDTQYF
TGTGCCAGCAGCCCCGACTTGGGCACAGATACGCAGTATTTT
>NA|TRBJ1-1|TRBV7-2|TRBD1
CASSEGQGARTEAFF
TGTGCCAGCAGCGAGGGACAGGGGGCAAGGACTGAAGCTTTCTTT
>NA|TRBJ1-1|TRBV2|TRBD1
CASSGGTVRNTEAFF
TGTGCCAGCAGTGGCGGGACAGTCCGGAACACTGAAGCTTTCTTT
>NA|TRBJ2-7|TRBV11-2|NA
CASSLAVPYEQYF
TGTGCCAGCAGCTTAGCAGTTCCCTACGAGCAGTACTTC
>NA|TRBJ2-7|TRBV10-3|TRBD1
CAISNTAGGTNEQYF
TGTGCCATCAGCAATACAGCAGGGGGCACGAACGAGCAGTACTTC
>NA|TRBJ1-2|TRBV5-8|TRBD1
CASSVDRGFYGYTF
TGTGCCAGCAGTGTCGACAGGGGCTTCTATGGCTACACCTTC
>NA|TRBJ2-7|TRBV30|NA
CAWSVRYEQYF
TGTGCCTGGAGTGTCCGGTACGAGCAGTACTTC
>NA|TRBJ1-2|TRBV7-9|NA
CASSLVSQGLYGYTF
TGTGCCAGCAGCTTAGTGAGTCAGGGGCTCTATGGCTACACCTTC
>NA|TRBJ1-3|TRBV25-1|NA
CASRGGRLTIYF
TGTGCCAGCAGGGGAGGTCGGCTAACGATATATTTT
>NA|TRBJ2-2|TRBV7-3|NA
CASSLMSGGAGELFF
TGTGCCAGCAGCTTAATGAGTGGGGGCGCCGGGGAGCTGTTTTTT
>NA|TRBJ2-1|TRBV10-2|TRBD1
CASSVPTQGAPYNEQFF
TGCGCCAGCAGTGTCCCCACCCAGGGGGCCCCCTACAATGAGCAGTTCTTC
>NA|TRBJ2-2|TRBV7-9|TRBD1
CASSGQGAGELFF
TGTGCCAGCAGCGGACAGGGCGCCGGGGAGCTGTTTTTT
>NA|TRBJ2-2|TRBV7-2|NA
CASSLFLKPGELFF
TGTGCCAGCAGCTTATTCTTGAAACCCGGGGAGCTGTTTTTT
>NA|TRBJ2-7|TRBV5-1|TRBD2
CASSLGLAGSYEQYF
TGCGCCAGCAGCTTGGGACTAGCGGGAAGCTACGAGCAGTACTTC
>NA|TRBJ2-2|TRBV18|NA
CASSPAGVSPSTGELFF
TGTGCCAGCTCACCGGCAGGGGTGTCCCCGAGCACCGGGGAGCTGTTTTTT
>few|TRBJ1-2|TRBV19|NA
CASSTRDYGYTF
TGTGCCAGTAGTACCAGGGACTATGGCTACACCTTC
>NA|TRBJ2-5|TRBV6-5|NA
CASSYGLLQETQYF
TGTGCCAGCAGTTACGGACTGCTACAAGAGACCCAGTACTTC
>few|TRBJ2-2|TRBV6-1|TRBD1
CAGQGATGELFF
TGTGCCGGACAGGGAGCTACCGGGGAGCTGTTTTTT
>NA|TRBJ2-3|TRBV7-9|NA
CASTPSAVDTQYF
TGTGCCAGTACCCCCTCGGCCGTAGATACGCAGTATTTT
>NA|TRBJ1-5|TRBV7-2|NA
CASSFTSGPYSNQPQHF
TGTGCCAGCAGCTTTACGTCGGGACCTTATAGCAATCAGCCCCAGCATTTT
>NA|TRBJ2-5|TRBV11-2|NA
CASSRTFKETQYF
TGTGCCAGCAGCCGGACTTTTAAAGAGACCCAGTACTTC
>NA|TRBJ1-4|TRBV29-1|TRBD1
CSVISGTGEKLFF
TGCAGCGTGATATCCGGGACAGGTGAAAAACTGTTTTTT
>few|TRBJ2-1|TRBV7-2|TRBD2
CASSLELAGWGEQFF
TGTGCCAGCAGCTTAGAACTAGCGGGATGGGGTGAGCAGTTCTTC
>NA|TRBJ2-7|TRBV19|TRBD2
CASSIRVGAGVYEQYF
TGTGCCAGTAGTATACGGGTGGGAGCGGGAGTTTACGAGCAGTACTTC
>NA|TRBJ2-2|TRBV6-6|NA
CASSFRAGELFF
TGTGCCAGCAGCTTCCGGGCCGGGGAGCTGTTTTTT